This record looks at one TCR beta chain sequence and its context. This CDR3 is built from 15 residues. The V and J ends lost 5 bases and 2 bases, in that order; junction bases with no gene match: 9. CDR1 is MDHEN and CDR2 is SYDVKM in the germline V gene. The data belong to a study of B cell selection in AIRE deficiency. Sorting defined conventional CD4 T cells as CD4+CD127+. TCRdb's copy holds only in-frame clones and misses some; the assay was immunoSEQ multiplex PCR. The table has fewer than 30,000 clones, about 96% seen once. The sequence was obtained from a human donor with AIRE deficiency. The material sequenced was conventional CD4+ T cells sorted from PBMCs. The chain uses TRBV28 and TRBJ2-7; 7 nucleotides line up with TRBD1. The CDR3 DNA is TGTGCCAGCAGTGACCAAGGGGGCCGCCCCTACGAGCAGTACTTC. This encodes CASSDQGGRPYEQYF.